The entry below describes one T cell receptor beta chain. Its specificity is not known. 13 Jbeta primers and 60 Vbeta primers were used for the PCR. Some clones are missing from TCRdb's copy, which holds only in-frame ones; the method was immunoSEQ multiplex PCR. The sample lists around 120,000 clones, 80% occurring once. The CDR3 is 17 residues long. Germline V gene lookup returns CDR1 MDHEN and CDR2 SYDVKM. V gave up 1 base and J gave up 2 bases; unmatched junction bases: 8. This entry comes from a study of cytomegalovirus exposure and HLA in healthy donors. Across the whole study: Within an early data release were roughly 83 million unique TCRs drawn from HLA-typed donors.

The study, taken as a whole, reports: Immune exposure was documented only through CMV serostatus. An analysis was carried out at a later point. It showed that HLA-associated TCR beta chains were more clonally expanded than equally common non-associated chains.

The chain carries TRBV28 and TRBJ1-2, with 9 bases aligning to TRBD1. Sequencing used PBMCs. The sequence came from a male donor in good health and CMV-seronegative. The CDR3 DNA reads TGTGCCAGCAGTTTATCACCCCGGGACAGGGAGAACTATGGCTACACCTTC. Protein sequence: CASSLSPRDRENYGYTF.